The subject of this entry is one TCR beta chain. This record comes from a study of blood T cell repertoires in COVID-19. Study as a whole: Spain, Italy and the United States supplied samples that represented acute and convalescent COVID-19. From T cells, B-cell-depleted T cells, or PBMCs came the material, which was cDNA or gDNA.

Method: immunoSEQ multiplex PCR; TCRdb's copy keeps in-frame clones and lacks some. This table holds roughly 190,000 clones, more than 75% found once. From germline, CDR1 is SGHTA and CDR2 FQGNSA. V was pared by 6 bases and J by 4 bases, with 12 bases between. This CDR3 has 13 amino acids. The V and J genes are TRBV7-2 and TRBJ2-5; a weak D match, TRBD1 (6 bases). The TCR was taken from a man aged 40-49 years with active or convalescent COVID-19. Sequencing was carried out using peripheral blood. The CDR3 sequence is CASSPGALETQYF. CDR3 DNA sequence: TGTGCCAGCAGTCCAGGGGCGTTAGAGACCCAGTACTTC.